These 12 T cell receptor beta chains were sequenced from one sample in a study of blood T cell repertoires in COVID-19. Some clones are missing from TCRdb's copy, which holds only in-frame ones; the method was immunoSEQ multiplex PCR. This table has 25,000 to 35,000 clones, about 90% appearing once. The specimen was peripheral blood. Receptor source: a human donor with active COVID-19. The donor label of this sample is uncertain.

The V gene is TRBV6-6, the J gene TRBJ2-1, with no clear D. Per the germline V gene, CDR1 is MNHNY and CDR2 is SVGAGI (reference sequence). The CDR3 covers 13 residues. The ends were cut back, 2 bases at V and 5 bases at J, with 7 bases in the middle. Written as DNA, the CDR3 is TGTGCCAGCAGTTACGGGCAGGACAATGAGCAGTTCTTC. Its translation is CASSYGQDNEQFF.

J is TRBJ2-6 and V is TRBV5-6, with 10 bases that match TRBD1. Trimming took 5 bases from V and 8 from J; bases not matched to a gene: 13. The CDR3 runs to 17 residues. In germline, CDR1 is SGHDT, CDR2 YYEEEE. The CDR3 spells CASSEGPWDRGPNVLTF. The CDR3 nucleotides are TGTGCCAGCAGTGAGGGGCCATGGGACAGGGGACCCAACGTCCTGACTTTC. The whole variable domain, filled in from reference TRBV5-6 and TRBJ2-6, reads DAGVTQSPTHLIKTRGQQVTLRCSPKSGHDTVSWYQQALGQGPQFIFQYYEEEERQRGNFPDRFSGHQFPNYSSELNVNALLLGDSALYLCASSEGPWDRGPNVLTFGAGSRLTVL.

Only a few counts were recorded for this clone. CDR3 amino acids: CASSPWGGKSTNEKLFF. The CDR3 region has the DNA TGTGCCAGCAGCCCTTGGGGGGGAAAGTCGACTAATGAAAAACTGTTTTTT. This chain uses TRBV3-1 (or the pseudogene TRBV3-2) with TRBJ1-4, with D tentatively TRBD1 (5 bases). CDR3 length: 17 residues. Looked up from germline, CDR1 is LGHDT and CDR2 is YNNKEL (reference sequence). Trimming cost V 4 bases and J 2 bases, with 17 bases left between them.

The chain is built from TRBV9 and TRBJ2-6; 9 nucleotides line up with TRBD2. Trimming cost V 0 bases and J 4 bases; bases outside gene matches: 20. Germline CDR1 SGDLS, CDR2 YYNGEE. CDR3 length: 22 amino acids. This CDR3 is CASSVGPMVTSGGPEGANVLTF. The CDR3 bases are TGTGCCAGCAGCGTAGGCCCGATGGTGACTAGCGGCGGCCCTGAAGGGGCCAACGTCCTGACTTTC. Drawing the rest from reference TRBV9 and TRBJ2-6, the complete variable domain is DSGVTQTPKHLITATGQRVTLRCSPRSGDLSVYWYQQSLDQGLQFLIQYYNGEERAKGNILERFSAQQFPDLHSELNLSSLELGDSALYFCASSVGPMVTSGGPEGANVLTFGAGSRLTVL.

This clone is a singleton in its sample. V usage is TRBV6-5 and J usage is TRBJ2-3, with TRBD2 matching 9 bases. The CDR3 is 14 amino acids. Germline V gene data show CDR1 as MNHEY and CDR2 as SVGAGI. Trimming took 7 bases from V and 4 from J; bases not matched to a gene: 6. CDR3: CASTLSGGPDTQYF. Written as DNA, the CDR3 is TGTGCCAGCACCCTAAGCGGGGGGCCAGATACGCAGTATTTT.

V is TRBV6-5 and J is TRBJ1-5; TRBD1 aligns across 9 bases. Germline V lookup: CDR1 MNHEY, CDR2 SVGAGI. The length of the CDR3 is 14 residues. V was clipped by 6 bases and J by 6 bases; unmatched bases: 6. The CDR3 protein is CASRRTGVGQPQHF. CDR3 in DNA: TGTGCCAGCAGAAGGACAGGGGTCGGTCAGCCCCAGCATTTT.

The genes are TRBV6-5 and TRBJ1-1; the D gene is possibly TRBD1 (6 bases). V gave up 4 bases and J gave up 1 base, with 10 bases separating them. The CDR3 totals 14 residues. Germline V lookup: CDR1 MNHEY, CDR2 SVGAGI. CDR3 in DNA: TGTGCCAGCAGTTCCCAGGGGTCGAACACTGAAGCTTTCTTT. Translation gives CASSSQGSNTEAFF.

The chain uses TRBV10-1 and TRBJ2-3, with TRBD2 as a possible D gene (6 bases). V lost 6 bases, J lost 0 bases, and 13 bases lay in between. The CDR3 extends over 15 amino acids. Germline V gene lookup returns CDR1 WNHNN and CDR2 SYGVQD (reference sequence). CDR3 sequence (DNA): TGCGCCAGCAGCGCCTCGGGACTGAGCACAGATACGCAGTATTTT. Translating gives CASSASGLSTDTQYF.

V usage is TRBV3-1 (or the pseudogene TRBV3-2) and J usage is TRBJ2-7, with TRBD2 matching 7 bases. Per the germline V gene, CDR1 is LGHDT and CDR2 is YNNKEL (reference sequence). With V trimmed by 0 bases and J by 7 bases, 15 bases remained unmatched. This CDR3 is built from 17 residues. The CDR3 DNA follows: TGTGCCAGCAGCCAAGAGGGAAGAAGCTTACTAGCGCGGGAGCAGTACTTC. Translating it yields CASSQEGRSLLAREQYF.

The CDR3 is CASSTEGASTEAFF. DNA for the CDR3: TGCGCCAGCAGTACGGAGGGGGCCTCCACTGAAGCTTTCTTT. This chain uses TRBV10-2 with TRBJ1-1, with TRBD1 identical over 7 bases. The V gene end was trimmed by 5 bases and the J gene end by 4 bases; junction bases not matched to a gene: 7. The CDR3 is 14 residues long. Germline-derived CDR1 and CDR2 are WSHSY and SAAADI.

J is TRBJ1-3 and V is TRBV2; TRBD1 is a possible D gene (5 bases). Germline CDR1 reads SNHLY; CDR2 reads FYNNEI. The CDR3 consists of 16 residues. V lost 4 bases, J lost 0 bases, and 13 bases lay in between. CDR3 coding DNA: TGTGCCAGCAGTGGTTTACAGGCTCACTCTGGAAACACCATATATTTT. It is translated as CASSGLQAHSGNTIYF.

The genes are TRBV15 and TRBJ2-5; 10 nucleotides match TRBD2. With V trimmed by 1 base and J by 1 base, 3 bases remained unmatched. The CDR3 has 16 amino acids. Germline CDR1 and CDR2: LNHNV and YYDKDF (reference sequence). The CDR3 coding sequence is TGTGCCACCAGCAGAGCTGCTAGCGGGGGCCAAGAGACCCAGTACTTC. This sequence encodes CATSRAASGGQETQYF.